This T cell receptor (beta chain) was recorded in a study of OX40 agonist ivuxolimab in advanced cancers. Across the whole study: Ivuxolimab was delivered to patients intravenously every 2 weeks at doses spanning 0.01 to 10 mg/kg.

Autoimmune disease history or systemic immunosuppression meant exclusion. Germline V gene lookup returns CDR1 SGHRS and CDR2 YFSETQ. The CDR3 covers 16 residues. This clone turned up a few times. Antigen: not known. The junction shows a germline mismatch at one end, possibly a read error. Other DNA sequences in this specimen translate into the identical CDR3. Study results and caveats: Still undetermined is the antigen specificity of the expanded peripheral T cells.

The repertoire was sequenced with immunoSEQ multiplex PCR; TCRdb's copy has only in-frame clones and lacks some. The profile shows around 15,000 clones, approximately 78% of them singletons. The receptor's source is an adult with an advanced solid tumor such as melanoma, head and neck, liver or kidney cancer. Sequences were derived from CD4+ or CD8+ T cells sorted from blood, sampled in a trial of the OX40 agonist ivuxolimab. The chain recombines TRBV5-1 with TRBJ1-5; a weak D match, TRBD1 (5 bases). CDR3 sequence (DNA): TGTGCCAGCAGCTTGGCCTCGCAGGGACCGTATCAGCCCCAGCATTTT. Translation gives CASSLASQGPYQPQHF.